This T cell receptor beta chain was captured by sequencing in a study of blood T cell repertoires in COVID-19. Overall study: Sources were T cells, B-cell-depleted T cells, or PBMCs; the material itself was cDNA or gDNA.

Authors' methods: Amplification of reference gene primers provided the estimated nucleated cell counts. This table comes from immunoSEQ multiplex PCR, and its TCRdb copy is limited to in-frame clones, with some not included. From that table come the V and J calls and clone size; the DNA was used to work out D and trimming. The repertoire holds roughly 230,000 clones, with around 84% as singletons. CDR1 and CDR2 (germline): SGHRS, YFSETQ. Trimming removed 0 bases from V and 4 bases from J; junction bases left unmatched: 7. This CDR3 is 17 amino acids long. V gene TRBV5-1 combines with J gene TRBJ2-3, with 11 bases matching TRBD2. This receptor was obtained from a woman aged 80 or over with COVID-19, enrolled during active disease. Input material: peripheral blood. In DNA, the CDR3 is TGCGCCAGCAGCTTGGGAGTAGCGGGGGGGCAGGCAGATACGCAGTATTTT. It translates to CASSLGVAGGQADTQYF.